These 5 T cell receptor beta chains share one sample of origin, sequenced in a study of blood T cell repertoires in COVID-19. Profiling relied on immunoSEQ multiplex PCR, and the TCRdb table lists in-frame clones only, not all of them. The sample has 100,000 to 150,000 clones; approximately 80% are singletons. The sample was peripheral blood. Receptors originate from a man aged 55 to 70 with acute or convalescent COVID-19.

The table lists this clone with a few counts. The chain uses TRBV5-1 and TRBJ1-1; possible D gene TRBD1, 5 bases. CDR3 size: 14 residues. Germline V CDR1 and CDR2: SGHRS, YFSETQ. Trimming removed 5 bases from V and 7 bases from J, with 18 bases in between. CDR3 coding DNA: TGCGCCAGCAGGGCGGGGACCGCCCGAGGTGAAGCTTTCTTT. Its protein is CASRAGTARGEAFF.

J is TRBJ1-1 and V is TRBV6-1; tentatively, D is TRBD1 (5 bases). Trimming pared 3 bases from V and 3 bases from J, leaving 8 bases between. CDR1 MNHNS and CDR2 SASEGT come from the germline V gene. This CDR3 is 13 amino acids long. The CDR3 spells CASSDGGDTEAFF. The DNA for the CDR3 is TGTGCCAGCAGTGATGGGGGGGACACTGAAGCTTTCTTT.

The rearrangement links TRBV27 to TRBJ2-6; D perhaps matches TRBD1 (5 bases). CDR3 length: 15 residues. V lost 4 bases, J lost 2 bases, and 9 bases lay in between. Germline V lookup: CDR1 MNHEY, CDR2 SMNVEV (reference sequence). CDR3 coding DNA: TGTGCCAGCAGTTACCAGGGTCCTGGGGCCAACGTCCTGACTTTC. It encodes CASSYQGPGANVLTF.

This clone is a singleton in its sample. The chain employs TRBV15 and TRBJ1-1; no reliable D call. CDR1 and CDR2 from the germline V gene are LNHNV and YYDKDF (reference sequence). The CDR3 sequence is 14 residues long. V lost 5 bases and J 3 bases, leaving 13 bases between the germline ends. CDR3 DNA sequence: TGTGCCACCAGCCCCGGGGTGGGGTACACTGAAGCTTTCTTT. Translated, it gives CATSPGVGYTEAFF.

The chain links TRBV24-1 to TRBJ1-4; TRBD1 is a possible D gene (6 bases). Germline lookup yields CDR1 KGHDR and CDR2 SFDVKD. This CDR3 is 15 amino acids long. Trimming stripped 5 bases from V and 7 bases from J, with 16 bases between. CDR3 residues: CATSVGQGKGEKLFF. For the CDR3, the DNA is TGTGCCACCAGTGTCGGGCAGGGGAAGGGTGAAAAACTGTTTTTT.